The present T cell receptor beta chain was sequenced within a study of Graves' ophthalmopathy and Graves' hyperthyroidism. This clonotype was detected many times. Amplification from RNA transcripts yielded the TCR beta CDR3 regions. HTBI primers were employed in first-round RT-PCR, then a second-round multiplex PCR followed. TCRdb reprocessed the multiplex PCR reads via MiXCR and lists one record per CDR3 protein. The repertoire has nearly 400,000 distinct CDR3 sequences, about 18% of them found once; the top ten carry roughly 1.6%. Source material: peripheral blood. The clonotype was recovered from a young woman with Graves' ophthalmopathy.

The CDR3 protein is CASSRGRPQVRAFF. CDR3 sequence (DNA): TGTGCCAGCAGCAGAGGACGGCCCCAAGTTAGAGCTTTCTTT. The V gene is TRBV7-2, the J gene TRBJ1-1; D not certain. Germline V lookup: CDR1 SGHTA, CDR2 FQGNSA. V was trimmed by 5 bases and J by 10 bases, leaving 20 bases between them. The CDR3 spans 14 residues.